This is a list of T cell receptor beta chains from one sample in a study of blood T cell repertoires in COVID-19. Clones were read by immunoSEQ multiplex PCR, and TCRdb kept only the in-frame ones, dropping some. The data hold some 71,000 clones, with approximately 90% observed a single time. Sequenced sample: peripheral blood. The receptor set was obtained from a woman aged 18-29 years with acute or convalescent COVID-19. CDR3s include the opening cysteine and the closing phenylalanine or tryptophan. The D gene is left open where the match is weak. The size of a clone is reported for some rows only, either as once, few or many, or as a class for expanded clones.

v_gene	abundance	j_gene	d_gene	CDR3aa	CDR3nt
TRBV2	-	TRBJ2-7	TRBD1	CASRNRGHADEQYF	TGTGCCAGCAGAAACAGGGGGCATGCCGACGAGCAGTACTTC
TRBV7-9	-	TRBJ2-2	TRBD1	CASRPGQGSHGELFF	TGTGCCAGCAGACCGGGACAGGGTAGTCACGGGGAGCTGTTTTTT
TRBV6-2/TRBV6-3	-	TRBJ2-7	TRBD1	CASSYDGTGGYEQYF	TGTGCCAGCAGTTACGATGGGACAGGGGGCTACGAGCAGTACTTC
TRBV10-3	once	TRBJ2-7	TRBD1	CAISAGGEYEQYF	TGTGCCATCAGTGCAGGGGGCGAATACGAGCAGTACTTC
TRBV19	-	TRBJ2-1	-	CASSLSSSNEQFF	TGTGCCAGTAGTCTTAGCTCTAGCAATGAGCAGTTCTTC
TRBV30	-	TRBJ2-7	TRBD2	CAWSSTSGRGYEQYF	TGTGCCTGGAGTTCGACTAGCGGGAGGGGCTACGAGCAGTACTTC
TRBV7-9	-	TRBJ2-3	-	CASSWDRAGADTQYF	TGTGCCAGCAGCTGGGATAGAGCGGGTGCAGATACGCAGTATTTT
TRBV30	-	TRBJ1-6	-	CAWRLSRESPLHF	TGTGCCTGGAGACTCTCCAGGGAATCACCCCTCCACTTT
TRBV6-2/TRBV6-3	-	TRBJ2-2	-	CASSLSRGSTGELFF	TGTGCCAGCAGTTTATCCCGGGGGAGCACCGGGGAGCTGTTTTTT
TRBV5-5	-	TRBJ2-5	-	CASSPIQGIGETQYF	TGTGCCAGCAGCCCCATACAGGGAATCGGAGAGACCCAGTACTTC
TRBV20-1	-	TRBJ1-2	TRBD1	CSAPGGYGYTF	TGCAGTGCCCCAGGGGGGTATGGCTACACCTTC
TRBV5-6	-	TRBJ1-2	TRBD1	CASSAPRTGVYGYTF	TGTGCCAGCAGCGCCCCTAGGACAGGGGTATATGGCTACACCTTC
TRBV6-6	once	TRBJ2-7	TRBD2	CASSVSGGLSSYEQYF	TGTGCCAGCAGCGTCAGCGGGGGGTTAAGCTCCTACGAGCAGTACTTC
TRBV4-1	-	TRBJ2-2	-	CASSQDENGELFF	TGCGCCAGCAGCCAAGATGAGAACGGGGAGCTGTTTTTT
TRBV28	-	TRBJ1-2	TRBD1	CASSQGANYGYTF	TGTGCCAGCAGTCAGGGGGCGAACTATGGCTACACCTTC
TRBV3-1/TRBV3-2	-	TRBJ2-7	TRBD2	CASSPSGGAYEQYF	TGTGCCAGCAGCCCCAGCGGGGGGGCCTACGAGCAGTACTTC
TRBV6-4	-	TRBJ2-5	TRBD2	CASSDSRTSGGARETQYF	TGTGCCAGCAGTGACTCAAGGACTAGCGGGGGGGCCAGGGAGACCCAGTACTTC
TRBV3-1/TRBV3-2	few	TRBJ1-6	-	CASSLGQPASPLHF	TGTGCCAGCAGCCTTGGACAGCCCGCCTCACCCCTCCACTTT
TRBV19	-	TRBJ2-7	-	CASSMRGDSEQYF	TGTGCCAGTAGTATGCGAGGGGACTCCGAGCAGTACTTC
TRBV28	-	TRBJ2-5	-	CASSFTQVWAETQYF	TGTGCCAGCAGTTTTACTCAAGTATGGGCAGAGACCCAGTACTTC
TRBV30	-	TRBJ1-1	-	CAWSVGGGTEAFF	TGTGCCTGGAGCGTGGGGGGTGGAACTGAAGCTTTCTTT
TRBV4-1	-	TRBJ1-1	TRBD1	CASSQVSGGLGTEAFF	TGCGCCAGCAGCCAAGTGTCAGGGGGATTGGGCACTGAAGCTTTCTTT
TRBV5-8	-	TRBJ1-2	TRBD1	CASSLGQGLSYGYTF	TGTGCCAGCAGCTTGGGACAGGGCCTCTCCTATGGCTACACCTTC
TRBV18	-	TRBJ2-7	-	CASSPGSSYEQYF	TGTGCCAGCTCACCAGGGAGCTCCTACGAGCAGTACTTC
TRBV5-4	-	TRBJ1-1	-	CASSHDGGYTEAFF	TGTGCCAGCAGTCATGACGGAGGCTACACTGAAGCTTTCTTT
TRBV6-5	once	TRBJ1-6	-	CASSTSGFGSPLHF	-
TRBV7-8	-	TRBJ1-3	TRBD1	CASRPGRGQRNTIYF	TGTGCCAGCAGGCCAGGTCGGGGACAGAGAAACACCATATATTTT
TRBV2	-	TRBJ1-1	TRBD1	CASSGDRDTEAFF	TGTGCCAGCAGTGGGGACAGGGACACTGAAGCTTTCTTT
TRBV19	-	TRBJ1-5	TRBD1	CASSIPGTGGSQPQHF	TGTGCCAGTAGTATCCCCGGGACAGGGGGCAGTCAGCCCCAGCATTTT
TRBV6-2/TRBV6-3	-	TRBJ1-1	TRBD1	CASSSTGVTNTEAFF	TGTGCCAGCAGTTCCACAGGGGTCACGAACACTGAAGCTTTCTTT
TRBV5-1	-	TRBJ1-4	TRBD1	CASSLGQGAEKLFF	TGCGCCAGCAGCTTGGGACAGGGGGCGGAAAAACTGTTTTTT
TRBV4-3	-	TRBJ2-4	TRBD2	CASSQDPTSGSMTKNIQYF	TGCGCCAGCAGCCAAGACCCGACTAGCGGGTCGATGACCAAAAACATTCAGTACTTC
TRBV6-6	-	TRBJ1-1	TRBD1	CASSYFPTGEKEAFF	TGTGCCAGCAGTTACTTTCCGACAGGGGAAAAAGAAGCTTTCTTT
TRBV18	-	TRBJ2-7	TRBD2	CASSRISGSAYEQYF	TGTGCCAGCTCCCGAATCAGCGGGAGTGCCTACGAGCAGTACTTC
TRBV5-1	-	TRBJ2-7	TRBD1	CASSLVGTGTGEQYF	TGCGCCAGCAGCTTGGTCGGGACAGGCACCGGCGAGCAGTACTTC
TRBV28	-	TRBJ1-2	-	CASSLVGQNYGYTF	TGTGCCAGCAGTTTAGTTGGACAGAACTATGGCTACACCTTC
TRBV11-2	once	TRBJ2-5	-	CASSFGGYQETQYF	TGTGCCAGCAGCTTTGGGGGGTACCAAGAGACCCAGTACTTC
TRBV30	-	TRBJ1-3	-	CAWSYGGSGNTIYF	TGTGCCTGGAGCTACGGGGGCTCTGGAAACACCATATATTTT
TRBV5-1	-	TRBJ1-1	-	CASSLGQRHTEAFF	TGCGCCAGCAGCTTGGGACAGAGACACACTGAAGCTTTCTTT
TRBV7-2	-	TRBJ2-1	-	CASSLQSGGGPSSYNEQFF	TGTGCCAGCAGCTTACAGTCGGGCGGGGGCCCGAGCTCCTACAATGAGCAGTTCTTC
TRBV5-1	-	TRBJ1-1	TRBD1	CASSLQGVNTEAFF	TGCGCCAGCAGTCTTCAGGGGGTGAACACTGAAGCTTTCTTT
TRBV20-1	-	TRBJ2-5	TRBD1	CSASKGRGQGLETQYF	TGCAGTGCTAGTAAGGGCCGGGGACAGGGGCTAGAGACCCAGTACTTC
TRBV6-2/TRBV6-3	-	TRBJ1-2	-	CASSYLAGVGRYTF	TGTGCCAGCAGTTACCTGGCGGGGGTAGGACGCTACACCTTC
TRBV28	-	TRBJ1-5	TRBD1	CASSLEDRAYQPQHF	TGTGCCAGCAGTTTAGAGGACAGGGCTTATCAGCCCCAGCATTTT
TRBV6-6	-	TRBJ1-4	-	CASSTDSLLEKLFF	TGTGCCAGCAGTACCGACAGTTTGCTCGAAAAACTGTTTTTT
TRBV2	-	TRBJ2-7	TRBD1	CASSQSLQGAHEQYF	TGTGCCAGCAGTCAATCGCTGCAGGGGGCCCACGAGCAGTACTTC
TRBV9	-	TRBJ1-3	-	CASSVDGSPGNTIYF	TGTGCCAGCAGCGTAGACGGGAGCCCCGGAAACACCATATATTTT
TRBV3-1/TRBV3-2	once	TRBJ2-3	-	CASSQAFSDTQYF	TGTGCCAGCAGCCAAGCGTTCTCAGATACGCAGTATTTT
TRBV6-2/TRBV6-3	-	TRBJ2-1	-	CASSYTDEQFF	TGTGCCAGCAGTTACACGGATGAGCAGTTCTTC
TRBV28	-	TRBJ2-7	-	CASSQGLSYEQYF	TGTGCCAGCAGCCAGGGACTCTCCTACGAGCAGTACTTC
TRBV28	-	TRBJ1-1	TRBD1	CASRRQGYTEAFF	TGTGCCAGCAGACGACAGGGTTACACTGAAGCTTTCTTT
TRBV3-1/TRBV3-2	once	TRBJ1-2	TRBD1	CASSQDPYGTGVYGYTF	TGTGCCAGCAGCCAAGATCCTTATGGGACAGGGGTCTATGGCTACACCTTC
TRBV28	-	TRBJ1-5	-	CASSFYRDSNQPQHF	TGTGCCAGCAGTTTCTACCGAGATAGCAATCAGCCCCAGCATTTT
TRBV5-4	-	TRBJ1-1	-	CASSLSSGPSLYTEAFF	TGTGCCAGCAGCTTGAGTTCAGGGCCCTCTTTATACACTGAAGCTTTCTTT
TRBV2	-	TRBJ2-7	-	CASSGSRVFGYEQYF	TGTGCCAGCAGTGGGAGCAGGGTTTTTGGCTACGAGCAGTACTTC
TRBV7-2	-	TRBJ2-3	-	CASSPSQLADTQYF	TGTGCCAGCAGTCCATCTCAACTAGCTGATACGCAGTATTTT
TRBV4-1	few	TRBJ2-7	-	CASSQGLWAANPSYEQYF	TGCGCCAGCAGCCAAGGTCTATGGGCAGCCAATCCTTCCTACGAGCAGTACTTC
TRBV19	-	TRBJ1-5	-	CASSVGPQHF	TGTGCCAGTAGTGTCGGGCCCCAGCATTTT
TRBV6-4	-	TRBJ2-2	-	CASSVENTGELFF	TGTGCCAGCAGTGTAGAAAACACCGGGGAGCTGTTTTTT
TRBV7-9	-	TRBJ1-3	TRBD1	CASSFPGTGVHSGNTIYF	TGTGCCAGCAGCTTCCCCGGGACAGGTGTTCACTCTGGAAACACCATATATTTT